This entry lists 14 T cell receptor beta chains sequenced from one sample in a study of shared clonotypes between healthy human individuals. Here immunoSEQ multiplex PCR was the method, and the copy in TCRdb shows in-frame clones only, minus some. The table shows roughly 2,500,000 clones, with roughly 93% occurring only once. The sequenced sample consisted of naive CD4+ T cells from PBMCs. This sample's subset: CD45RA+ positively selected. The receptors come from a man between 18 and 29 years old in good health. Some clones in this sample may be carry-over from other donors' samples.

This chain links TRBV6-4 with TRBJ2-1, with 8 bases that match TRBD2. The CDR3 runs to 15 residues. From germline, CDR1 is MRHNA and CDR2 SNTAGT. V trimming: 3 bases; J trimming: 4 bases; junction bases outside the gene matches: 5. The CDR3 reads CASSEREEGYNEQFF. CDR3 sequence (DNA): TGTGCCAGCAGTGAGCGGGAGGAGGGGTACAATGAGCAGTTCTTC.

Turning to this clone: The same CDR3 also results from other DNA sequences found in this sample. The CDR3 sequence: CSARRGDGYTF. CDR3 bases: TGCAGTGCTAGGAGGGGAGATGGCTACACCTTC. The chain couples TRBV20-1 to TRBJ1-2; TRBD1 might be the D (5 bases). There are 11 residues in the CDR3. Trimming cost V 3 bases and J 6 bases, with 8 bases left between them. Germline V lookup: CDR1 DFQATT, CDR2 SNEGSKA (reference sequence).

The V call is TRBV6-5, the J call TRBJ2-1; D is ambiguous. There are 14 residues in the CDR3. Between the trimmed V and J ends, which lost 2 bases and 5 bases, there was a span of 10 bases. Germline values: CDR1 MNHEY, CDR2 SVGAGI. CDR3 coding DNA: TGTGCCAGCAGTTACCGTTCGGCTGACAATGAGCAGTTCTTC. Protein: CASSYRSADNEQFF.

V usage is TRBV30 and J usage is TRBJ2-3; TRBD2 matches at 12 bases. Germline values: CDR1 GTSNPN, CDR2 SVGIG (reference sequence). The trim removed 1 base at V and 3 bases at J, leaving 14 bases unmatched. The CDR3 runs 19 residues. CDR3 in amino acids: CAWSATTRRLAGETDTQYF. CDR3 nucleotide sequence: TGTGCCTGGAGTGCCACGACCCGACGACTAGCGGGAGAAACAGATACGCAGTATTTT.

Turning to this clone: The identical CDR3 is also encoded by other nucleotide sequences in the sample. V is TRBV6-5 and J is TRBJ1-2, with D unresolved. Germline CDR1 and CDR2: MNHEY and SVGAGI. The CDR3 runs to 12 residues. CDR3 residues: CASIGRNYGYTF. As DNA, the CDR3 is TGTGCTTCGATAGGAAGAAACTATGGCTACACCTTC.

A few counts support this clone. V is TRBV18 and J is TRBJ1-1, with a weak D call TRBD1 (6 bases). V was cut by 5 bases and J by 1 base, with 11 bases left in between. The CDR3 runs to 14 residues. Germline CDR1 reads KGHSH; CDR2 reads LQKENI. CDR3: CASSSLQGNTEAFF. CDR3 bases: TGTGCCAGCTCATCACTACAGGGGAACACTGAAGCTTTCTTT.

The V and J genes are TRBV28 and TRBJ2-1; TRBD2 matches 7 bases. This CDR3 comprises 16 residues. With V trimmed by 7 bases and J by 4 bases, 13 bases remained unmatched. Per the germline V gene, CDR1 is MDHEN and CDR2 is SYDVKM. CDR3 DNA: TGTGCCAGCACCTCAATGGGGGAGGGCAGGTACAATGAGCAGTTCTTC. This translates into CASTSMGEGRYNEQFF.

This clone was seen more than once but under ten times. The V and J genes are TRBV7-2 and TRBJ2-1, with 7 bases aligning to TRBD1. This CDR3 spans 15 amino acids. The germline V gene encodes CDR1 SGHTA and CDR2 FQGNSA. Unmatched junction bases numbered 8, after V lost 5 bases and J lost 4 bases. The CDR3 spells CASSRGQATYNEQFF. In DNA form, the CDR3 reads TGTGCCAGCAGCCGAGGACAGGCGACTTACAATGAGCAGTTCTTC.

This clone has a single count. The rearrangement uses TRBV21-1 and TRBJ2-7; TRBD2 was called by the table and not checked on the DNA. TRBV21-1 is reported as a pseudogene. The CDR3 runs 17 residues. The CDR3 sequence is CASSKALPHPGVGEQYF. The DNA of the CDR3 is TGTGCCAGCAGCAAAGCGCTTCCACACCCCGGGGTTGGCGAGCAGTACTTC.

V and J are TRBV5-1 and TRBJ2-1; D is perhaps TRBD2 (6 bases). This CDR3 contains 15 residues. Trimming pared 4 bases from V and 6 bases from J, leaving 17 bases between. The germline V gene has CDR1 SGHRS and CDR2 YFSETQ. In DNA form, the CDR3 reads TGCGCCAGCAGCCCCCGTCTAAGGGGAGGCAATGAGCAGTTCTTC. Translated: CASSPRLRGGNEQFF.

This chain joins TRBV28 and TRBJ2-3, with 8 positions matching TRBD1. This CDR3 contains 16 residues. Germline trimming cut 7 bases from V and 5 bases from J; bases unmatched to any gene: 14. CDR1 and CDR2 (germline): MDHEN, SYDVKM. The CDR3 region has the DNA TGTGCCAGCACTTCGGCTAACAGGGGGTCTTTAGATACGCAGTATTTT. This sequence encodes CASTSANRGSLDTQYF.

This clone was seen only once. V usage is TRBV4-3 and J usage is TRBJ2-3; TRBD2 might be the D (6 bases). This CDR3 spans 15 amino acids. Looked up from germline, CDR1 is LGHNA and CDR2 is YSLEER. V lost 6 bases, J lost 6 bases, and 19 bases lay in between. The CDR3 reads CASRKIGTSRDTQYF. CDR3 sequence (DNA): TGCGCCAGCAGGAAGATAGGGACTTCTAGGGATACGCAGTATTTT.

The V and J genes are TRBV28 and TRBJ2-1; 15 bases match TRBD2. Looked up from germline, CDR1 is MDHEN and CDR2 is SYDVKM. V lost 6 bases, J lost 9 bases, and 15 bases stayed unmatched. This CDR3 has 18 amino acids. This CDR3 reads CASSPNTGLAGGKGEQFF. CDR3 coding DNA: TGTGCCAGCAGCCCTAATACGGGACTAGCGGGAGGTAAGGGTGAGCAGTTCTTC.

This chain joins TRBV6-5 and TRBJ2-3; D uncertain. Trimming pared 2 bases from V and 2 bases from J, leaving 14 bases between. The length of the CDR3 is 16 residues. Germline-derived CDR1 and CDR2 are MNHEY and SVGAGI. The CDR3 DNA is TGTGCCAGCAGTTACCGACCATCAACCCTCACAGATACGCAGTATTTT. This translates into CASSYRPSTLTDTQYF.